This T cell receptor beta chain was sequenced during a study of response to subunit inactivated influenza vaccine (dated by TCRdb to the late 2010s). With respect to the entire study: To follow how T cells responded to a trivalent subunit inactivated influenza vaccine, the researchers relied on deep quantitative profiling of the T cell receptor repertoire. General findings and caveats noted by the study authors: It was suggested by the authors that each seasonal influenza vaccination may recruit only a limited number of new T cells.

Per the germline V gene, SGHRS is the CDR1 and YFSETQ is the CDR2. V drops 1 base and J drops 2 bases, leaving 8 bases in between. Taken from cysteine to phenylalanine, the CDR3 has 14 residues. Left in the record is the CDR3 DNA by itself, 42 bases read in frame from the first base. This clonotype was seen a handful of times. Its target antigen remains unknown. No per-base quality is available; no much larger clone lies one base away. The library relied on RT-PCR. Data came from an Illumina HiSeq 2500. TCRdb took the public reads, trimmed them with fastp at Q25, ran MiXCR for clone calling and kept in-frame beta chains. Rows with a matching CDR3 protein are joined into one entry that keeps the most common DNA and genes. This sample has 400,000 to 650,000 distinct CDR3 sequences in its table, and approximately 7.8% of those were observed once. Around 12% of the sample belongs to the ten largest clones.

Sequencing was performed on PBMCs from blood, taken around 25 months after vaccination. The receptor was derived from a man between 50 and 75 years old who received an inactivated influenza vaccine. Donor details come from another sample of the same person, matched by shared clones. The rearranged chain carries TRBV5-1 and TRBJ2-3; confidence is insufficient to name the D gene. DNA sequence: TGCGCCAGCAGCTTGTCGGATCCCACAGATACGCAGTATTTT. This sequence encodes CASSLSDPTDTQYF.